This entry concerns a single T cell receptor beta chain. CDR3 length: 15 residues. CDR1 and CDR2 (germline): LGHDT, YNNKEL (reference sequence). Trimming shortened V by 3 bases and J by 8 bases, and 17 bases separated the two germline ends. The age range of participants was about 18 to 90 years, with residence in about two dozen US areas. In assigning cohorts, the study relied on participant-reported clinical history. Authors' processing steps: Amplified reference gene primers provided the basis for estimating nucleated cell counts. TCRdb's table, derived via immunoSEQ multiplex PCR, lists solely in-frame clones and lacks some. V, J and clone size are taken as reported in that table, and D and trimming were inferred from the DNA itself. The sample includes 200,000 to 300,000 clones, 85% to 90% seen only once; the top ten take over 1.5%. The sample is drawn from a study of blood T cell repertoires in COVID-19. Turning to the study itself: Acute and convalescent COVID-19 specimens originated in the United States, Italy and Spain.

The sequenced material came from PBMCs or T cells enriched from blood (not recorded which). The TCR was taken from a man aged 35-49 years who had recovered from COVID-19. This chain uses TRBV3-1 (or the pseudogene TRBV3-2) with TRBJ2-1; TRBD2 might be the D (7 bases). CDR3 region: CASSHSGEGRDEQFF. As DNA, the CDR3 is TGTGCCAGCAGCCACTCAGGGGAGGGAAGGGATGAGCAGTTCTTC.